Here is one T cell receptor beta chain with its context. The data were taken from a study of blood T cell repertoires in COVID-19. Study details: Acute-phase and convalescent COVID-19 samples originated in the United States, Italy and Spain.

Libraries were prepared by immunoSEQ multiplex PCR; TCRdb keeps only in-frame clonotypes and omits some of them. This sample yields around 22,000 clones, of which 80% to 90% are seen a single time; about 25% belongs to the top ten. With 2 bases removed from V and 10 bases from J, the gap between germline ends came to 9 bases. The CDR3 is 12 amino acids. Germline V gene lookup returns CDR1 SGHDT and CDR2 YYEEEE. This receptor was obtained from a human donor with active COVID-19. The donor label of this sample is uncertain. The V call is TRBV5-6, the J call TRBJ1-4, with no clear D. Sequenced input: peripheral blood. The CDR3: CASSFGVGKLFF. CDR3 nucleotide sequence: TGTGCCAGCAGCTTCGGGGTGGGAAAACTGTTTTTT.